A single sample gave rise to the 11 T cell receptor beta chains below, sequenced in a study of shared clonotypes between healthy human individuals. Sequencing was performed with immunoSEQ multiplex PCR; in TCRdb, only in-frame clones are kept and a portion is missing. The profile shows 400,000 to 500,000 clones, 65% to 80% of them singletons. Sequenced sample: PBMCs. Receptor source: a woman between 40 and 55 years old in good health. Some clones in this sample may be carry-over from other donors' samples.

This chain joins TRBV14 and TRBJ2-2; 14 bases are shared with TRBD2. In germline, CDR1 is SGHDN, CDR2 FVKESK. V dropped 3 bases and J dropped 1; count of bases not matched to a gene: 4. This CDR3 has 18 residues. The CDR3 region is CASSQGLAGARNTGELFF. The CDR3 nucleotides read TGTGCCAGCAGCCAGGGACTAGCGGGAGCCCGGAACACCGGGGAGCTGTTTTTT.

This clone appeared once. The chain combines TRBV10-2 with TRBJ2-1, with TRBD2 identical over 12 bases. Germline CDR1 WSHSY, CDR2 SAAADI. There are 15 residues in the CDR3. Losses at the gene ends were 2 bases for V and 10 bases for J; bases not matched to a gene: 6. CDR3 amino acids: CASSERLAGAGEQFF. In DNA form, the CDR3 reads TGCGCCAGCAGTGAGAGACTAGCGGGAGCAGGCGAGCAGTTCTTC.

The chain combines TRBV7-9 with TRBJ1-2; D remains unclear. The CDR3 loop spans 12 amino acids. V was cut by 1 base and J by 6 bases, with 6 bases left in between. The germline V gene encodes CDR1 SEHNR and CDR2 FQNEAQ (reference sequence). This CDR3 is CASSLDRNGYTF. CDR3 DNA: TGTGCCAGCAGCTTAGACCGGAATGGCTACACCTTC. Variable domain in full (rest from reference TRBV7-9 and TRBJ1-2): DTGVSQNPRHKITKRGQNVTFRCDPISEHNRLYWYRQTLGQGPEFLTYFQNEAQLEKSRLLSDRFSAERPKGSFSTLEIQRTEQGDSAMYLCASSLDRNGYTFGSGTRLTVV.

The CDR3 region is CASSEGGLGYTF. Here the CDR3 DNA reads TGTGCCAGCAGTGAGGGGGGGCTCGGCTACACCTTC. This chain links TRBV2 with TRBJ1-2, with D possibly TRBD1 on 6 matching bases. The V end was cut by 3 bases, the J end by 8 bases, with 10 bases between. Germline V CDR1 and CDR2: SNHLY, FYNNEI. There are 12 residues in the CDR3. Complete variable domain (other parts from reference TRBV2 and TRBJ1-2): EPEVTQTPSHQVTQMGQEVILRCVPISNHLYFYWYRQILGQKVEFLVSFYNNEISEKSEIFDDQFSVERPDGSNFTLKIRSTKLEDSAMYFCASSEGGLGYTFGSGTRLTVV.

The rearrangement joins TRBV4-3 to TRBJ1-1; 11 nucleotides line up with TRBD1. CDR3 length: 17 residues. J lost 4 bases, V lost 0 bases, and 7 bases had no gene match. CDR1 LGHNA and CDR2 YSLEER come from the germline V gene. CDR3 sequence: CASSQDVRTGGITEAFF. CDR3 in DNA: TGCGCCAGCAGCCAAGATGTTAGGACAGGGGGCATCACTGAAGCTTTCTTT.

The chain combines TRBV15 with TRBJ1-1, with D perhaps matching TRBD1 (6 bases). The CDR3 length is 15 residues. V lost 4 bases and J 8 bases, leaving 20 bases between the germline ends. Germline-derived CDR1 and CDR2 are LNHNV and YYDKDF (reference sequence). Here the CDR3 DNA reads TGTGCCACCAGCACAGCCTGGGGGCGGAGTAGGGAAGCTTTCTTT. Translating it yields CATSTAWGRSREAFF.

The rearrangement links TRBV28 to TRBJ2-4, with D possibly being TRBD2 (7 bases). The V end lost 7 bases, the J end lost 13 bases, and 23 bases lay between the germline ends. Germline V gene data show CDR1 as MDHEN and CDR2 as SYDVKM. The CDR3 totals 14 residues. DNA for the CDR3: TGTGCCAGCAATTGGTTCGCGGGGGCTTCTGGGCAGTACTTC. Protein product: CASNWFAGASGQYF.

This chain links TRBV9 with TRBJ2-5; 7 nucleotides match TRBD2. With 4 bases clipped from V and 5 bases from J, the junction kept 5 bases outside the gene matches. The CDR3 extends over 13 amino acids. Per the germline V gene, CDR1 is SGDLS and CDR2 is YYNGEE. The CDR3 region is CASSPRLAETQYF. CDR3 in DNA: TGTGCCAGCAGCCCGAGACTAGCCGAGACCCAGTACTTC.

Here the CDR3 reads CASSPGPEAFF. The CDR3 coding sequence is TGTGCCAGCAGCCCCGGTCCTGAAGCTTTCTTT. The genes are TRBV2 and TRBJ1-1; D gene ambiguous. There are 11 residues in the CDR3. V was shortened by 6 bases and J by 6 bases, with 8 bases between the two germline ends. Germline CDR1 and CDR2: SNHLY and FYNNEI. The full variable domain, rest sourced from reference TRBV2 and TRBJ1-1, is EPEVTQTPSHQVTQMGQEVILRCVPISNHLYFYWYRQILGQKVEFLVSFYNNEISEKSEIFDDQFSVERPDGSNFTLKIRSTKLEDSAMYFCASSPGPEAFFGQGTRLTVV.

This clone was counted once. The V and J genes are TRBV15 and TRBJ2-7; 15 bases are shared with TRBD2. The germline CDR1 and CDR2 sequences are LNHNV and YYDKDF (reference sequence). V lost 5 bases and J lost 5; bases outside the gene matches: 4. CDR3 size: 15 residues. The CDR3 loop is CATSPGLAGGNEQYF. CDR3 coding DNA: TGTGCCACCAGCCCGGGACTAGCGGGAGGTAACGAGCAGTACTTC.

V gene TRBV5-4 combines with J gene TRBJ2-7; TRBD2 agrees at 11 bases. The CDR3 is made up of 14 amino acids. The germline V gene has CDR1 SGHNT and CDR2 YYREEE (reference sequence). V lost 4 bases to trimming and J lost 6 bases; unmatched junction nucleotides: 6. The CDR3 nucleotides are TGTGCCAGCAGCCAGGGACTAGCGGAGCCCGAGCAGTACTTC. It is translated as CASSQGLAEPEQYF. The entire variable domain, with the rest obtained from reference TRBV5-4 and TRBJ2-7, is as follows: ETGVTQSPTHLIKTRGQQVTLRCSSQSGHNTVSWYQQALGQGPQFIFQYYREEENGRGNFPPRFSGLQFPNYSSELNVNALELDDSALYLCASSQGLAEPEQYFGPGTRLTVT.